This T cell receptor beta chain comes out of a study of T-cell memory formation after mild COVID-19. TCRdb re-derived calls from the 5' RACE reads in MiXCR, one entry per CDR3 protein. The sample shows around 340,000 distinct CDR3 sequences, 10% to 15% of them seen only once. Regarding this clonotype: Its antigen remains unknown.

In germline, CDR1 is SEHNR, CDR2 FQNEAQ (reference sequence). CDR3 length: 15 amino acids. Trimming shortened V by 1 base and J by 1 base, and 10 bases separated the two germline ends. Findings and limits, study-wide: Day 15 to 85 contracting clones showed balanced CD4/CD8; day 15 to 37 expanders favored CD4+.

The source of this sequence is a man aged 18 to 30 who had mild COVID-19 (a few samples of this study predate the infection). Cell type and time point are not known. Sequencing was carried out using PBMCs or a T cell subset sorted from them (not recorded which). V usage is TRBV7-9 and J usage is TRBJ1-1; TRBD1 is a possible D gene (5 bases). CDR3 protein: CASSLGVGENTEAFF. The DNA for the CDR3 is TGTGCCAGCAGCTTAGGCGTGGGGGAGAACACTGAAGCTTTCTTT.